This T cell receptor beta chain came from a study of blood T cell repertoires in COVID-19. This clone was found once. Profiling relied on immunoSEQ multiplex PCR, and the TCRdb table lists in-frame clones only, not all of them. The table lists around 140,000 clones, over 70% of them singletons. V gave up 3 bases and J gave up 3 bases, with 11 bases separating them. Germline V gene sequence: CDR1 MDHEN, CDR2 SYDVKM. The CDR3 contains 14 residues. The chain combines TRBV28 with TRBJ1-1; D is perhaps TRBD1 (5 bases). The sample taken for sequencing was peripheral blood. The source of this sequence is a woman in her fifties or sixties with acute or convalescent COVID-19. DNA of the CDR3: TGTGCCAGCAGTTTTTGGGCGGGGGACACTGAAGCTTTCTTT. It yields the protein CASSFWAGDTEAFF.